What follows are 15 T cell receptor beta chains derived from one specimen sequenced in a study of T cell clonality in common variable immunodeficiency. Notes on the study in general: Fewer deletions and N-nucleotide insertions were reportedly seen in common variable immunodeficiency TCR beta sequences.

The method was immunoSEQ multiplex PCR; TCRdb's version includes in-frame clones alone and lacks a portion of them. The sample presents about 7,000 clones, none singletons. No antigen has been assigned to these receptors. Material: peripheral blood mononuclear cells. The receptors here all came from a human donor with common variable immunodeficiency.

This clone was observed a few times. The sequence runs out 3 residues before the end of the CDR3; the remainder is reconstructed from the germline J gene. The V gene is TRBV7-9, the J gene TRBJ2-1; the match to TRBD2 covers 9 bases. There are 15 residues in the CDR3. V was pared by 5 bases and J by 6 bases, with 8 bases of the junction left unmatched. Germline V gene data show CDR1 as SEHNR and CDR2 as FQNEAQ (reference sequence). The CDR3 region is CASSMTSGWANEQFF. The DNA read from the CDR3 is TGTGCCAGCAGCATGACTAGCGGATGGGCCAATGAG.

In the case of this clone: The read terminates 3 residues before the CDR3 end, so the remaining end is supplied by the germline J gene. V usage is TRBV6-1 and J usage is TRBJ2-7; possible D gene TRBD1, 6 bases. In germline, CDR1 is MNHNS, CDR2 SASEGT. The V end was cut by 4 bases, the J end by 2 bases, with 9 bases between. CDR3 size: 13 residues. The CDR3 loop reads CASSVEGAYEQYF. The CDR3 DNA, read in part, is TGTGCCAGCAGTGTAGAGGGGGCCTACGAG.

In the case of this clone: The read is 3 residues too short to cover the CDR3 end, so that end is filled in from the germline J gene. The chain combines TRBV5-1 with TRBJ2-5; 7 bases are a match to TRBD1. The germline CDR1 and CDR2 sequences are SGHRS and YFSETQ. J lost 5 bases, V lost 0 bases, and 4 bases had no gene match. This CDR3 has 14 residues. CDR3 bases read: TGCGCCAGCAGCTTGGCTTACAGGGGTGAGACC. Protein sequence: CASSLAYRGET. From start to end, the CDR3 is CASSLAYRGETQYF. The variable domain in full, with the rest retrieved from reference TRBV5-1 and TRBJ2-5, is KAGVTQTPRYLIKTRGQQVTLSCSPISGHRSVSWYQQTPGQGLQFLFEYFSETQRNKGNFPGRFSGRQFSNSRSEMNVSTLELGDSALYLCASSLAYRGETQYFGPGTRLLVL.

The sample holds a few counts of this clone. The CDR3 extends 3 residues past the end of the read, so its final part is completed from the germline J gene. The chain joins TRBV18 to TRBJ2-5; tentative D call: TRBD1 (6 bases). Trimming cost V 2 bases and J 2 bases, with 9 bases left between them. The germline CDR1 and CDR2 sequences are KGHSH and LQKENI. The length of the CDR3 is 14 residues. The CDR3 bases that were read are TGTGCCAGCTCACCAACAGGGCGTCAAGAGACC. Translated, it gives CASSPTGRQET. The full CDR3 protein is CASSPTGRQETQYF.

Only a few counts were recorded for this clone. One junction end does not reproduce the germline sequence, and a read error may be involved. The CDR3 region is CTSSPLSGTSGSTDTQYF. The DNA read from the CDR3 is TGTACCAGCTCACCTCTGTCCGGGACTAGCGGGAGCACAGATACG. The chain combines TRBV18 with TRBJ2-3, with 12 bases fitting TRBD2. The read ends 3 residues early relative to the CDR3; the germline J gene fills the gap. Looked up from germline, CDR1 is KGHSH and CDR2 is LQKENI. The CDR3 runs to 18 residues.

This clone has ten or more counts. The DNA ends 3 residues before the CDR3 does, and the rest of the CDR3 is filled in from the germline J gene. V is TRBV20-1 and J is TRBJ2-7, with TRBD2 matching 11 bases. The CDR3 loop spans 13 amino acids. J gave up 5 bases and V 5 bases, and 5 bases lay outside the gene matches. Germline-derived CDR1 and CDR2 are DFQATT and SNEGSKA (reference sequence). The CDR3 here is CSAFSGRADEQYF. CDR3 bases read: TGCAGTGCTTTTAGCGGGAGGGCCGACGAG.

Notes on this clone: The read finishes 3 residues shy of the CDR3 end, and the germline J gene is used to complete it. Distinct nucleotide sequences in the sample also encode this CDR3. The chain combines TRBV19 with TRBJ2-5; 9 bases map to TRBD1. The CDR3 length is 14 residues. With 3 bases clipped from V and 5 bases from J, the junction kept 4 bases outside the gene matches. Germline V gene sequence: CDR1 LNHDA, CDR2 SQIVND (reference sequence). The CDR3: CASSIGTGLETQYF. The part of the CDR3 DNA that was read is TGTGCCAGTAGTATCGGGACAGGGCTCGAGACC.

Worth noting for this clone: Read coverage stops 3 residues before the CDR3 terminus; the germline J gene supplies the remainder. The chain has TRBV18 and TRBJ2-2; D could derive from TRBD1 or TRBD2 (6 bases each). V lost 4 bases, J lost 1 base, and 10 bases lay in between. From germline, CDR1 is KGHSH and CDR2 LQKENI. The CDR3 is 15 amino acids. The sequenced part of the CDR3 DNA is TGTGCCAGCTCACGCGGGACAAAGAACACCGGGGAG. This gives the protein CASSRGTKNTGE. The whole CDR3 reads CASSRGTKNTGELFF.

In this sample, this clone turned up many times. The read ends 3 residues shy of where the CDR3 ends; the end is completed using the germline J gene. The chain uses TRBV7-3 and TRBJ2-7; 7 nucleotides agree with TRBD1. Germline assignment: CDR1 SGHTA and CDR2 FQGTGA. The trim removed 1 base at V and 3 bases at J, leaving 6 bases unmatched. This CDR3 has 15 amino acids. The CDR3 DNA, read in part, is TGTGCCAGCAGCTTAATTTCGGACAGGAGCTACGAG. Residues: CASSLISDRSYE. The full CDR3 is CASSLISDRSYEQYF.

As to this clone: The read terminates 3 residues ahead of where the CDR3 ends, so the germline J gene completes it. This rearrangement joins TRBV19 to TRBJ2-1; the D gene is possibly TRBD2 (6 bases). From germline, CDR1 is LNHDA and CDR2 SQIVND (reference sequence). This CDR3 is 15 amino acids long. The V gene lost 3 bases and the J gene lost 3 bases, with 12 bases spanning the gap. The CDR3 loop is CASSITAGFYNEQFF. Incomplete CDR3 DNA: TGTGCCAGTAGTATTACGGCGGGATTCTACAATGAG. The whole variable domain, filled in from reference TRBV19 and TRBJ2-1, reads DGGITQSPKYLFRKEGQNVTLSCEQNLNHDAMYWYRQDPGQGLRLIYYSQIVNDFQKGDIAEGYSVSREKKESFPLTVTSAQKNPTAFYLCASSITAGFYNEQFFGPGTRLTVL.

By sample share, this clone is medium-sized. The missing CDR3 end, 3 residues past where the read stops, is filled in from the germline J gene. V and J are TRBV12-3 or TRBV12-4 and TRBJ2-3; 12 nucleotides agree with TRBD2. Unmatched junction bases numbered 4, after V lost 3 bases and J lost 3 bases. CDR3 length: 16 amino acids. Here the CDR3 reads CASSFLGTSGTDTQYF. The sequenced part of the CDR3 DNA is TGTGCCAGCAGTTTTTTGGGGACTAGCGGGACAGATACG.

This clone was counted a few times. The missing CDR3 end, 3 residues past where the read stops, is filled in from the germline J gene. The chain uses TRBV7-9 and TRBJ1-2; TRBD1 is a possible D gene (6 bases). The CDR3 contains 13 residues. Per germline, CDR1 SEHNR and CDR2 FQNEAQ (reference sequence). The CDR3 protein is CASREEGVEGYTF. The CDR3 bases that were read are TGTGCCAGCAGGGAGGAGGGGGTGGAAGGC.

For this clone: Read coverage stops 3 residues before the CDR3 terminus; the germline J gene supplies the remainder. The chain carries TRBV30 and TRBJ2-7; D not resolved. Trimming shortened V by 1 base and J by 2 bases, and 6 bases separated the two germline ends. Germline V gene lookup returns CDR1 GTSNPN and CDR2 SVGIG (reference sequence). The CDR3 runs to 12 residues. The part of the CDR3 DNA that was read is TGTGCCTGGAGTGACGAGGCCTACGAG. Its translation is CAWSDEAYE. The entire CDR3 reads CAWSDEAYEQYF.

This clone was observed a handful of times. CDR3 DNA, as far as it was read: TGTGCCAGCAGTCACCTATTACCC. It specifies CASSHLLP. From start to end, the CDR3 is CASSHLLPLHF. This chain uses TRBV2 with TRBJ1-6; D is uncertain. Coverage ceases 3 residues before the CDR3 finishes, and the germline J gene fills in the end. Germline assignment: CDR1 SNHLY and CDR2 FYNNEI. V dropped 5 bases and J dropped 12 bases, with 8 bases sitting between them. The CDR3 spans 11 residues. Full variable domain (missing parts from reference TRBV2 and TRBJ1-6): EPEVTQTPSHQVTQMGQEVILRCVPISNHLYFYWYRQILGQKVEFLVSFYNNEISEKSEIFDDQFSVERPDGSNFTLKIRSTKLEDSAMYFCASSHLLPLHFGNGTRLTVT.

This clone was recorded many times. The read gets to within 3 residues of the CDR3 end, and the germline J gene fills in the rest. The rearrangement joins TRBV28 to TRBJ2-1, with D possibly TRBD1 on 6 matching bases. Trimming took 1 base from V and 7 from J, leaving 14 bases between them. Germline loops: CDR1 MDHEN, CDR2 SYDVKM. The CDR3 has 15 residues. CDR3 DNA (partial): TGTGCCAGCAGTTTATTTCTTCGGACAGAGAATGAG. It is translated as CASSLFLRTENE. The CDR3 reads in full as CASSLFLRTENEQFF.